This is a list of T cell receptor beta chains from one sample in a study of beta chain features in type 1 diabetes. TCRdb keeps only in-frame clones here, not all; method: immunoSEQ multiplex PCR. The top ten clones hold approximately 0.05% of a sample with about half a million clones, about an eighth of them seen once. The sequenced sample consisted of naive CD4+ T cells from blood. The receptors stem from a woman between 18 and 29 years old in good health. Both conserved end residues are part of each CDR3. A D gene is named only where the DNA matches it firmly. Clone size is stated in some rows and not others, as once, few, many or a class when expanded.

J: TRBJ2-1; D: .; V: TRBV30; size: .; DNA: TGTGCCTGGAGTTCCCTGAATGAGCAGTTCTTC; CDR3: CAWSSLNEQFF
J: TRBJ1-4; D: TRBD1; V: TRBV18; size: .; DNA: TGTGCCAGCTCACCGGGACAGCGACTTAATGAAAAACTGTTTTTT; CDR3: CASSPGQRLNEKLFF
J: TRBJ2-3; D: .; V: TRBV4-3; size: .; DNA: TGCGCCAGCAGCCAAGAGCGGGGCACAGATACGCAGTATTTT; CDR3: CASSQERGTDTQYF
J: TRBJ2-1; D: TRBD1; V: TRBV15; size: once; DNA: TGTGCCACCAGCAGAGATGAGCCCGACAGGGGGCTTATGAATGAGCAGTTCTTC; CDR3: CATSRDEPDRGLMNEQFF
J: TRBJ2-3; D: TRBD1; V: TRBV6-1; size: .; DNA: TGTGCCAGCAGTGGGCAGGGGGCCGATGATACGCAGTATTTT; CDR3: CASSGQGADDTQYF
J: TRBJ1-6; D: .; V: TRBV5-1; size: few; DNA: TGCGCCAGCAGCCAACCGGAGACCGGTTACAATTCACCCCTCCACTTT; CDR3: CASSQPETGYNSPLHF
J: TRBJ2-6; D: TRBD2; V: TRBV7-3; size: few; DNA: TGTGCCAGCAGGGCGACTAGCGGAGGCTCTGGGGCCAACGTCCTGACTTTC; CDR3: CASRATSGGSGANVLTF
J: TRBJ2-7; D: TRBD1; V: TRBV4-3; size: .; DNA: TGCGCCAGCAGCCAATATTTAGGACAGGGCCAGTACGAGCAGTACTTC; CDR3: CASSQYLGQGQYEQYF
J: TRBJ1-2; D: TRBD1; V: TRBV9; size: .; DNA: TGTGCCAGCAGCGGGGGACAGGGGAACTATGGCTACACCTTC; CDR3: CASSGGQGNYGYTF
J: TRBJ2-5; D: .; V: TRBV18; size: .; DNA: TGTGCCAGCTCACTTTTGGTTGAGACCCAGTACTTC; CDR3: CASSLLVETQYF